This T cell receptor (beta chain) was captured by sequencing in a study of Ad26.COV2.S vaccination and SARS-CoV-2 variants. Study background: Trial arm assignment for the donor was COV1001 Ad26.COV2.S. Intramuscularly, Ad26.COV2.S was given either once or twice, 56 days apart. Whole-study results and caveats: In vaccinated individuals, spike-specific CD8+ and CD4+ T cell responses reportedly displayed substantial breadth.

Germline V gene sequence: CDR1 SGHVS, CDR2 FQNEAQ. The length of the CDR3 is 14 residues. V was clipped by 2 bases and J by 6 bases; unmatched bases: 6. A word on this clone: Its antigen is unidentified.

The treatment is: about 20 received Ad26.COV2.S at low or high dose, single or two shots; several received placebo; per-sample allocation not given. The investigators took samples on day 63 after the first vaccine or placebo injection. An adult aged 18-55 years in Boston served as the donor. Assay: immunoSEQ multiplex PCR; the TCRdb copy retains only in-frame clones and omits some. The sample has 380,000 or so clones, around 89% seen once. The receptor comes from a person aged 18-65 years who received the Ad26.COV2.S COVID-19 vaccine or a placebo. This chain uses TRBV7-8 with TRBJ1-1; 7 bases agree with TRBD1. Sequencing used peripheral blood, obtained in a trial of Ad26.COV2.S vaccine versus placebo. As DNA, the CDR3 is TGTGCCAGCAGCTTACAACGACAGGGTCCTGAAGCTTTCTTT. Protein: CASSLQRQGPEAFF.